A single T cell receptor beta chain is shown here with its context. Its antigen remains unidentified. Trimming pared 5 bases from V and 6 bases from J, leaving 16 bases between. Germline V gene sequence: CDR1 MNHEY, CDR2 SVGEGT. CDR3 size: 14 residues. The data belong to a study of T-cell memory formation after mild COVID-19. Study-wide context: TCR clusters showed largely donor specificity.

TCRalpha and TCRbeta libraries used 5'RACE with constant-segment primers and UMIs. Each CDR3 protein is one row after TCRdb ran MiXCR on the 5' RACE reads. The sample holds about 340,000 distinct CDR3 sequences, more than 15% seen once. Broader study findings: CD4/CD8 balance held among clones contracting day 15 to 85, and later expanders leaned CD4+. Contracting CD4+ clones sat mainly in CM and EM; CD8+ in EMRA.

Sequencing input: PBMCs or a T cell subset sorted from them (not recorded which). The sequence was collected from a man between 18 and 29 years old who had mild COVID-19 (a few samples of this study predate the infection). Cell type and time point are not known. The chain is built from TRBV6-2 or TRBV6-3 and TRBJ1-1; D unclear. CDR3 sequence: CASSPSDGRPEAFF. The CDR3 bases are TGTGCCAGCAGTCCGTCCGATGGGCGCCCTGAAGCTTTCTTT.